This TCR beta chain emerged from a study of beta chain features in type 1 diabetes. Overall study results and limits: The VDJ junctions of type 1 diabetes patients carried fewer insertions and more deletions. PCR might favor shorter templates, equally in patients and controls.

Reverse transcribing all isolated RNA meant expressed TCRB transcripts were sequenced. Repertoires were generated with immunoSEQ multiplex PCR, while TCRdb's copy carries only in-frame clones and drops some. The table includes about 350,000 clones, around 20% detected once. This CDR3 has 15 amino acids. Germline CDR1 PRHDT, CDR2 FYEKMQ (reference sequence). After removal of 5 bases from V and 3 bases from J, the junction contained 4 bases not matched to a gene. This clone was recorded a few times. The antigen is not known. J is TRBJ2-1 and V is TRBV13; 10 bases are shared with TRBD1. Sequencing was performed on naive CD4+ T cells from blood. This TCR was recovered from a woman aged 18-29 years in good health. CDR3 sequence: CASSDRDRGYNEQFF. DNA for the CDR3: TGTGCCAGCAGCGACCGGGACAGGGGCTACAATGAGCAGTTCTTC.